These 3 T cell receptor beta chains were sequenced from one sample in a study of cytomegalovirus exposure and HLA in healthy donors. Generated by immunoSEQ multiplex PCR, the TCRdb table keeps only in-frame clones and is missing some. The profile shows 55,000 to 85,000 clones, about 94% of them singletons. The sequencing input was PBMCs. These receptors were collected from a woman aged 18-30 years in good health and CMV-seronegative.

This rearrangement joins TRBV5-6 to TRBJ1-1; maybe TRBD1 (6 bases). V was cut by 0 bases and J by 4 bases, with 10 bases left in between. This CDR3 has 14 amino acids. CDR1 and CDR2 from the germline V gene are SGHDT and YYEEEE. The CDR3 DNA is TGTGCCAGCAGCTTGGGTGGGGGCCGCACTGAAGCTTTCTTT. Translating gives CASSLGGGRTEAFF.

The J gene is TRBJ2-1, the V gene TRBV4-2, with D unresolved. Germline V CDR1 and CDR2: LGHNA, YNFKEQ. The CDR3 spans 15 residues. Trimming shortened V by 0 bases and J by 5 bases, and 11 bases separated the two germline ends. The CDR3 sequence is CASSQEQETDNEQFF. The CDR3 DNA follows: TGTGCCAGCAGCCAAGAACAAGAAACAGACAATGAGCAGTTCTTC.

V and J are TRBV19 and TRBJ1-1; D is unclear. Germline CDR1 is LNHDA and CDR2 is SQIVND (reference sequence). The CDR3 extends over 13 amino acids. Trimming stripped 5 bases from V and 7 bases from J, with 14 bases between. The CDR3 nucleotides are TGTGCCAGTAGTCCCACGGGGTGGGGTGAAGCTTTCTTT. It yields the protein CASSPTGWGEAFF.